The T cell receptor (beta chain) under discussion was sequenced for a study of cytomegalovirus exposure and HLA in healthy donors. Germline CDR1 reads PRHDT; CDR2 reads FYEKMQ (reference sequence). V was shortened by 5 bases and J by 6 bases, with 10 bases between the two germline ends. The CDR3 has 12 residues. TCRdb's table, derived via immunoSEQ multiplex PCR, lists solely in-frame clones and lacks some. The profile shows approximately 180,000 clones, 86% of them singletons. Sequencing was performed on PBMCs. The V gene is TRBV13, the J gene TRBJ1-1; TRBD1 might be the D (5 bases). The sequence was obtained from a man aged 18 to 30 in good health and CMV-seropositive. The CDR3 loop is CASSARGAEAFF. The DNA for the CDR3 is TGTGCCAGCAGCGCGCGGGGCGCTGAAGCTTTCTTT.